The present entry profiles one TCR beta chain with its context. Assay used: immunoSEQ multiplex PCR; TCRdb lists only in-frame clones, some missing. The table has roughly 6,900 clones, approximately 70% seen once. This sample is part of a study of siplizumab effects on memory and regulatory T cells. Germline values: CDR1 MNHEY, CDR2 SMNVEV (reference sequence). Unmatched junction bases numbered 7, after V lost 3 bases and J lost 2 bases. This CDR3 region has 15 residues. Material for sequencing was effector memory CD8+ T cells sorted from blood. As to subset: unstimulated CD8+ effector memory T cells. V and J are TRBV27 and TRBJ2-7; 7 positions match TRBD2. This receptor was identified in a human donor in good health. In DNA form, the CDR3 reads TGTGCCAGCAGTTTTTCGGCGGGAGTAGCCTACGAGCAGTACTTC. It translates to CASSFSAGVAYEQYF.